This TCR beta chain was identified during a study of T cells in Graves' hyperthyroidism and ophthalmopathy. Ophthalmopathy patients all had a Clinical Activity Score of at least 3, a NOSPECS grade of at least 4 and disease under 3 months old. Thyroid ultrasound, orbital computed tomography, clinical symptoms, and serum thyroxine and TRAb underpinned diagnoses. Germline CDR1 is GTSNPN and CDR2 is SVGIG (reference sequence). CDR3 size: 14 residues. Trimming pared 2 bases from V and 3 bases from J, leaving 13 bases between. In this sample, this clonotype turned up many times. Regions amplified from RNA transcripts were the TCR beta CDR3 regions. RT-PCR in the first round (using the HTBI primer set) targeted the TCR CDR3. TCRdb recomputed calls from the multiplex PCR reads with MiXCR, one row per CDR3 protein. The sample carries 350,000 or so distinct CDR3 sequences, 15% to 20% recorded once.

The TCR was taken from a woman in her 40s with Graves' ophthalmopathy. The source material was blood. The chain links TRBV30 to TRBJ1-1, with D possibly TRBD1 on 6 matching bases. Here the CDR3 DNA reads TGTGCCTGGAGTACTTGGGGGGCCGACACTGAAGCTTTCTTT. Translated, it gives CAWSTWGADTEAFF.